The 7 T cell receptor beta chains presented below share a single source sample, sequenced in a study of PD-1 blockade in classical Hodgkin lymphoma. Method: immunoSEQ multiplex PCR; TCRdb's copy keeps in-frame clones and lacks some. The sample holds about 49,000 clones, almost 90% seen once. Time point given: cycle 4 day 1 (C4D1), after 6 weeks of nivolumab. In every patient, relapse followed autologous stem cell transplantation, while exposure to brentuximab vedotin differed. The material sequenced was peripheral blood mononuclear cells (PBMCs), taken before the fourth cycle of nivolumab. The receptors were gathered from a human donor with classical Hodgkin lymphoma.

The chain recombines TRBV7-9 with TRBJ2-1; 8 nucleotides line up with TRBD2. With V trimmed by 3 bases and J by 9 bases, 10 bases remained unmatched. CDR3 length: 15 amino acids. The germline V gene encodes CDR1 SEHNR and CDR2 FQNEAQ (reference sequence). CDR3 residues: CASSLPRIGGGEQFF. The CDR3 coding sequence is TGTGCCAGCAGCTTGCCCCGGATCGGGGGGGGTGAGCAGTTCTTC.

This rearrangement joins TRBV30 to TRBJ2-7; 7 nucleotides match TRBD2. Trimming took 1 base from V and 4 from J; bases not matched to a gene: 4. The germline V gene encodes CDR1 GTSNPN and CDR2 SVGIG (reference sequence). The CDR3 covers 13 residues. The CDR3 DNA reads as TGTGCCTGGAGTGGGGCTAGCGGTTACGAGCAGTACTTC. This encodes CAWSGASGYEQYF.

The V and J genes are TRBV28 and TRBJ1-2, with TRBD1 identical over 9 bases. Per the germline V gene, CDR1 is MDHEN and CDR2 is SYDVKM. This CDR3 has 14 amino acids. V gave up 10 bases and J gave up 2 bases; unmatched junction bases: 8. Here the CDR3 reads CATIFGQGNYGYTF. Written as DNA, the CDR3 is TGTGCCACCATATTCGGACAGGGGAACTATGGCTACACCTTC.

The CDR3: CASSGDRGEQYF. The CDR3 DNA reads as TGTGCCAGCAGTGGGGACAGGGGCGAGCAGTACTTC. The chain couples TRBV2 to TRBJ2-7, with 10 bases aligning to TRBD1. CDR1 and CDR2 (germline): SNHLY, FYNNEI. The CDR3 contains 12 residues. J was trimmed by 6 bases and V by 4 bases; bases with no gene match: 0.

The rearrangement joins TRBV29-1 to TRBJ2-7; the match to TRBD2 covers 15 bases. From germline, CDR1 is SQVTM and CDR2 ANQGSEA. The CDR3 contains 15 residues. The V and J ends lost 5 bases and 8 bases, in that order; junction bases with no gene match: 10. As DNA, the CDR3 is TGCAGCGTTCCAGTTGTGGGGACTAGCGGGGGGAAGCAGTACTTC. Its translation is CSVPVVGTSGGKQYF.

V usage is TRBV5-1 and J usage is TRBJ2-1; D not resolved. The germline gives CDR1 SGHRS, CDR2 YFSETQ. The CDR3 is made up of 13 amino acids. V was cut by 0 bases and J by 6 bases, with 7 bases left in between. The CDR3 DNA is TGCGCCAGCAGCTTGGGACAAAGCAATGAGCAGTTCTTC. It is translated as CASSLGQSNEQFF.

Points on this clone: Mismatch with germline at one junction end may stem from a read error. V is TRBV7-3 and J is TRBJ2-7, with TRBD1 matching over 8 bases. Germline V gene sequence: CDR1 SGHTA, CDR2 FQGTGA. The CDR3 length is 18 residues. The CDR3 DNA sequence: TGTGTCAGCAGCACCCAGGGGGCGAGGACTCCTCTTTCCTACGAGCAGTACTTC. This translates into CVSSTQGARTPLSYEQYF.